This TCR beta chain was identified in a study of blood T cell repertoires in COVID-19. Across the whole study: Material from acute and convalescent COVID-19 was sourced from the United States, Italy and Spain. PBMCs, B-cell-depleted T cells, or T cells were the source of the cDNA or gDNA that made up the material.

Germline V gene data show CDR1 as MNHEY and CDR2 as SMNVEV (reference sequence). V lost 5 bases and J 5 bases, leaving 23 bases between the germline ends. CDR3 size: 17 residues. As processed by the authors: Quantification of nucleated cells was approximated via reference gene primer amplification. Profiling relied on immunoSEQ multiplex PCR, and the TCRdb table lists in-frame clones only, not all of them. Clonal size and the V and J genes are those of that table, whereas D and trimming came from the DNA. The table lists some 67,000 clones, around 88% of them singletons. This clonotype was obtained from a woman older than 75 with acute or convalescent COVID-19. This chain joins TRBV27 and TRBJ2-3; tentatively, D is TRBD2 (6 bases). The sequencing input was peripheral blood. Here the CDR3 reads CASSPRPGGPPVDTQYF. The CDR3 DNA follows: TGTGCCAGCAGTCCTCGGCCAGGAGGGCCCCCAGTAGATACGCAGTATTTT.